The 18 T cell receptor beta chains presented below share a single source sample, sequenced in a study of patients and donors after allogeneic stem cell transplantation. TCRdb processed the RT-PCR reads anew with MiXCR; each CDR3 protein has one entry. The sample contains about 160,000 distinct CDR3 sequences, around 30% of which appear only once. Sequenced sample: blood, either unsorted or a sorted T cell fraction (not recorded which). The receptors were gathered from a human donor who was either an allogeneic HSCT recipient or a stem cell or donor lymphocyte infusion donor (not recorded which). It is not recorded whose cells these are; they may come from a transplant donor.

V usage is TRBV18 and J usage is TRBJ1-2; D might be TRBD1 (5 bases). CDR3 length: 18 residues. CDR1 is KGHSH, CDR2 LQKENI, per germline. Trimming took off 6 bases at V and 0 bases at J, with 23 bases between the two ends. The CDR3 protein is CASSAASSGTLPNYGYTF. DNA for the CDR3: TGTGCCAGCTCCGCCGCGTCGTCCGGGACGCTACCTAACTATGGCTACACCTTC. Supplemented by reference TRBV18 and TRBJ1-2, the full variable domain reads NAGVMQNPRHLVRRRGQEARLRCSPMKGHSHVYWYRQLPEEGLKFMVYLQKENIIDESGMPKERFSAEFPKEGPSILRIQQVVRGDSAAYFCASSAASSGTLPNYGYTFGSGTRLTVV.

The chain links TRBV3-1 to TRBJ1-2, with TRBD1 as a possible D gene (6 bases). There are 16 residues in the CDR3. Trimming took 0 bases from V and 2 from J, leaving 13 bases between them. The V gene's germline CDR1 is LGHDT and CDR2 YNNKEL (reference sequence). The CDR3 loop reads CASSQDWGGRNYGYTF. The CDR3 coding sequence is TGTGCCAGCAGCCAAGATTGGGGGGGGCGCAACTATGGCTACACCTTC.

This clonotype was seen only a few times. V and J are TRBV12-3 or TRBV12-4 and TRBJ2-5; a weak D match, TRBD2 (5 bases). CDR3 length equals 14 residues. V lost 4 bases and J lost 7, with 16 bases in between. The CDR3 region is CASSSTRDSATQYF. The DNA for the CDR3 is TGTGCCAGCAGTTCCACTAGAGATAGTGCGACCCAGTACTTC.

This clonotype was counted a few times. This sequence joins TRBV7-9 and TRBJ2-3; D may correspond to TRBD1 or TRBD2 (5 bases each). V was shortened by 5 bases and J by 1 base, with 13 bases between the two germline ends. In germline, CDR1 is SEHNR, CDR2 FQNEAQ (reference sequence). This CDR3 region has 15 residues. The DNA of the CDR3 is TGTGCCAGCAGCCCGTGGGACGGACGCACAGATACGCAGTATTTT. Translating it yields CASSPWDGRTDTQYF.

A few counts support this clonotype. This sequence joins TRBV9 and TRBJ1-2; D uncertain. This CDR3 region has 16 residues. The germline CDR1 and CDR2 sequences are SGDLS and YYNGEE. Trimming removed 4 bases from V and 1 base from J, with 17 bases in between. The chain's CDR3 is CASSPLGPTDNYGYTF. DNA of the CDR3: TGTGCCAGCAGCCCACTTGGCCCCACAGATAACTATGGCTACACCTTC.

V and J are TRBV6-2 or TRBV6-3 and TRBJ2-1, with TRBD2 identical over 10 bases. This CDR3 spans 15 amino acids. The germline V gene encodes CDR1 MNHEY and CDR2 SVGEGT. With V trimmed by 8 bases and J by 0 bases, 4 bases remained unmatched. CDR3 DNA sequence: TGTGCCAGCGATGTAGCGGGAGGCTCCTACAATGAGCAGTTCTTC. It encodes CASDVAGGSYNEQFF.

This clonotype was found a few times. The rearrangement uses TRBV20-1 and TRBJ2-3; possible D gene TRBD2, 6 bases. Trimming left V 3 bases short and J 4 bases short, with 17 bases between. The V gene's germline CDR1 is DFQATT and CDR2 SNEGSKA (reference sequence). The CDR3 length is 15 residues. The CDR3: CSARQAGTGADTQYF. CDR3 nucleotide sequence: TGCAGTGCTAGGCAGGCGGGAACGGGGGCAGATACGCAGTATTTT.

This rearrangement joins TRBV5-1 to TRBJ2-7; 7 bases are a match to TRBD2. V was pared by 1 base and J by 3 bases, with 7 bases of the junction left unmatched. CDR3 length equals 15 residues. The germline V gene encodes CDR1 SGHRS and CDR2 YFSETQ. The CDR3 nucleotides read TGCGCCAGCAGCTTGACGGCGGGAGCCCTCTACGAGCAGTACTTC. It codes for CASSLTAGALYEQYF. Filled out from reference TRBV5-1 and TRBJ2-7, the complete variable domain reads KAGVTQTPRYLIKTRGQQVTLSCSPISGHRSVSWYQQTPGQGLQFLFEYFSETQRNKGNFPGRFSGRQFSNSRSEMNVSTLELGDSALYLCASSLTAGALYEQYFGPGTRLTVT.

The chain links TRBV7-9 to TRBJ2-1; 13 bases map to TRBD2. The V and J ends lost 5 bases and 16 bases, in that order; junction bases with no gene match: 5. This CDR3 is built from 12 residues. The germline V gene has CDR1 SEHNR and CDR2 FQNEAQ (reference sequence). The CDR3 is CASSQTSGRGFF. The CDR3 coding sequence is TGTGCCAGCAGCCAAACTAGCGGGAGGGGTTTCTTC.

This clonotype appeared a few times. The chain links TRBV24-1 to TRBJ1-4; TRBD1 matches at 8 bases. The V gene's germline CDR1 is KGHDR and CDR2 SFDVKD. J gave up 0 bases and V 4 bases, and 18 bases lay outside the gene matches. The CDR3 consists of 21 residues. The CDR3 sequence: CATSDLSPLTGAGATNEKLFF. For the CDR3, the DNA is TGTGCCACCAGTGACTTATCCCCCCTGACAGGGGCAGGGGCAACTAATGAAAAACTGTTTTTT.

This clonotype was detected only a few times. CDR3 amino acids: CASSLVTGTKNIQYF. DNA for the CDR3: TGTGCCAGCAGCTTAGTAACCGGGACCAAAAACATTCAGTACTTC. The J gene is TRBJ2-4, the V gene TRBV7-9, with D possibly being TRBD2 (5 bases). Germline lookup yields CDR1 SEHNR and CDR2 FQNEAQ (reference sequence). The CDR3 loop spans 15 amino acids. V was cut by 1 base and J by 2 bases, with 9 bases left in between.

The chain recombines TRBV6-5 with TRBJ1-2; D is undetermined. The CDR3 extends over 17 amino acids. CDR1 MNHEY and CDR2 SVGAGI come from the germline V gene. Trimming took 6 bases from V and 0 from J, leaving 20 bases between them. The DNA of the CDR3 is TGTGCCAGCAGCCCCTCGGCATCCTTTGTAACTAACTATGGCTACACCTTC. Its translation is CASSPSASFVTNYGYTF.

As to this clonotype: A much larger clone lies a single base off, so this may be a read error. The V gene is TRBV27, the J gene TRBJ1-5; D gene uncertain. V dropped 5 bases and J dropped 4 bases, with 9 bases sitting between them. Germline V gene data show CDR1 as MNHEY and CDR2 as SMNVEV (reference sequence). The CDR3 contains 13 residues. CDR3 DNA: TGTGCCAGCAGTCGGCAGGCGAATCAGCCCCAGCATTTT. This gives the protein CASSRQANQPQHF.

This clonotype has only a few counts. In DNA, the CDR3 is TGTGCCAGCAGTTACTCGATTGCCCAGCAGGGCAATCAGCCCCAGCATTTT. This codes for CASSYSIAQQGNQPQHF. The rearrangement links TRBV6-6 to TRBJ1-5; unclear D gene. Germline lookup yields CDR1 MNHNY and CDR2 SVGAGI (reference sequence). CDR3 size: 17 residues. The V gene lost 0 bases and the J gene lost 2 bases, with 14 bases spanning the gap.

This clonotype has just one count. The rearrangement links TRBV18 to TRBJ2-3; weak D call: TRBD1 (6 bases). Trimming stripped 1 base from V and 1 base from J, with 15 bases between. This CDR3 is built from 17 residues. Germline assignment: CDR1 KGHSH and CDR2 LQKENI. Here the CDR3 DNA reads TGTGCCAGCTCACCACAGCGGCGACAGGCGGGCACAGATACGCAGTATTTT. Residues: CASSPQRRQAGTDTQYF.

This clonotype has more than one count but fewer than ten. This chain connects TRBV5-1 to TRBJ2-1; D is uncertain. The ends were cut back, 4 bases at V and 5 bases at J, with 10 bases in the middle. Looked up from germline, CDR1 is SGHRS and CDR2 is YFSETQ. This CDR3 comprises 13 residues. The CDR3 sequence is CASSPLGHNEQFF. The CDR3 nucleotides read TGCGCCAGCAGCCCCCTCGGCCACAATGAGCAGTTCTTC.

The chain carries TRBV7-2 and TRBJ2-3; D unclear. Trimming took 3 bases from V and 2 from J, leaving 12 bases between them. The germline gives CDR1 SGHTA, CDR2 FQGNSA. The CDR3 totals 15 residues. CDR3 bases: TGTGCCAGCAGCTTTGACCGAATTAACACAGATACGCAGTATTTT. This codes for CASSFDRINTDTQYF. Looking up the rest from reference TRBV7-2 and TRBJ2-3 gives the full variable domain: GAGVSQSPSNKVTEKGKDVELRCDPISGHTALYWYRQSLGQGLEFLIYFQGNSAPDKSGLPSDRFSAERTGGSVSTLTIQRTQQEDSAVYLCASSFDRINTDTQYFGPGTRLTVL.

This clonotype was counted a few times. The V call is TRBV7-9, the J call TRBJ1-2; tentative D call: TRBD1 (5 bases). CDR3 length: 14 residues. CDR1 is SEHNR, CDR2 FQNEAQ, per germline (reference sequence). With 6 bases removed from V and 8 bases from J, the gap between germline ends came to 19 bases. CDR3 sequence: CASRIQESSHGYTF. In DNA form, the CDR3 reads TGTGCCAGCAGGATACAGGAATCATCCCACGGCTACACCTTC.